The next 8 T cell receptor beta chains were all read from a single sample in a study of response to subunit inactivated influenza vaccine. Each CDR3 protein gets one entry after TCRdb re-called the RT-PCR reads with MiXCR. The sample carries about 500,000 distinct CDR3 sequences, about 7.2% recorded once. Material: PBMCs from blood, obtained 23 months after vaccination. The source of these receptors is a man aged 50 to 75 who received an inactivated influenza vaccine.

This clonotype was seen only a few times. The genes are TRBV20-1 and TRBJ1-4; no firm D call. The CDR3 covers 14 residues. V lost 6 bases and J 0 bases, leaving 11 bases between the germline ends. Germline V gives CDR1 DFQATT, CDR2 SNEGSKA (reference sequence). Here the CDR3 reads CSAQRGATNEKLFF. The CDR3 DNA reads TGCAGTGCCCAACGGGGAGCAACTAATGAAAAACTGTTTTTT.

The rearrangement joins TRBV5-1 to TRBJ2-1; 11 positions agree with TRBD2. Trimming took 0 bases from V and 10 from J; bases not matched to a gene: 6. From germline, CDR1 is SGHRS and CDR2 YFSETQ. The CDR3 sequence is 15 residues long. The CDR3 DNA reads TGCGCCAGCAGCTTGGTCGCGCTAGCGGGGGGCGAGCAGTTCTTC. This codes for CASSLVALAGGEQFF.

Comments on this clonotype: Since a much larger clone is just one base distant, this may be a read error. The gene calls are TRBV7-2 and TRBJ2-2; TRBD1 aligns across 9 bases. CDR3 length: 15 amino acids. Per the germline V gene, CDR1 is SGHTA and CDR2 is FQGNSA. The CDR3 sequence: CASCLRQGDTGELFF. The CDR3 DNA follows: TGTGCCAGCTGCTTACGACAGGGGGACACCGGGGAGCTGTTTTTT.

This clonotype was found a few times. The rearrangement joins TRBV29-1 to TRBJ1-1; TRBD1 agrees at 9 bases. J lost 1 base, V lost 6 bases, and 3 bases had no gene match. Per the germline V gene, CDR1 is SQVTM and CDR2 is ANQGSEA. This CDR3 has 13 amino acids. The CDR3 coding sequence is TGCAGCGTCATGGGACAGGGGAACACTGAAGCTTTCTTT. Its translation: CSVMGQGNTEAFF.

This clonotype was recorded many times. The J gene is TRBJ2-2, the V gene TRBV6-1; 11 nucleotides agree with TRBD2. Germline loops: CDR1 MNHNS, CDR2 SASEGT. This CDR3 region has 17 residues. J was trimmed by 3 bases and V by 6 bases; bases with no gene match: 9. DNA of the CDR3: TGTGCCAGCAGCAGCCATAGCGGGAGGGTGTACACCGGGGAGCTGTTTTTT. The encoded protein is CASSSHSGRVYTGELFF.

At least ten counts were recorded for this clonotype. J is TRBJ2-7 and V is TRBV2; the D gene is possibly TRBD1 (6 bases). V was cut by 6 bases and J by 3 bases, with 9 bases left in between. Germline values: CDR1 SNHLY, CDR2 FYNNEI. The CDR3 has 12 amino acids. The CDR3 region is CASRDSRYEQYF. As DNA, the CDR3 is TGTGCCAGCAGGGACAGCCGCTACGAGCAGTACTTC.

At least ten counts were recorded for this clonotype. V usage is TRBV7-2 and J usage is TRBJ2-2, with D maybe TRBD1 (6 bases). The V gene lost 4 bases and the J gene lost 8 bases, with 8 bases spanning the gap. The CDR3 sequence is 12 residues long. Germline lookup yields CDR1 SGHTA and CDR2 FQGNSA. The CDR3 spells CASSSDRGELFF. Here the CDR3 DNA reads TGTGCCAGCAGCTCAGACAGGGGGGAGCTGTTTTTT.

This clonotype has more than one count but fewer than ten. The V and J genes are TRBV2 and TRBJ2-1; D not resolved. V gave up 4 bases and J gave up 0 bases, with 10 bases separating them. Germline V lookup: CDR1 SNHLY, CDR2 FYNNEI. CDR3 size: 15 residues. CDR3 DNA sequence: TGTGCCAGCAGTGCGTGGGCAAACTCCTACAATGAGCAGTTCTTC. It codes for CASSAWANSYNEQFF.